This T cell receptor (beta chain) was observed in a study of CD8+ T cells in alopecia areata. Findings of the study overall: During tofacitinib treatment, many expanded lesional clones remained in scalp and blood. Uncertain still, given a single nonresponder, is whether baseline CD8+ expansion links to response. Tofacitinib significantly reduced both scalp clonality and expanded CD8+ clones among the top 100.

This CDR3 comprises 13 residues. From germline, CDR1 is SEHNR and CDR2 FQNEAQ (reference sequence). The V end lost 3 bases, the J end lost 6 bases, and 8 bases lay between the germline ends. The sequencing template was cDNA reverse transcribed from extracted RNA. This table comes from immunoSEQ multiplex PCR, and its TCRdb copy is limited to in-frame clones, with some not included. The sample contains roughly 100,000 clones, more than 75% of which appear only once. Remarks on this clone: Its antigen is unidentified.

Treatment given: oral pan-JAK inhibitor, 5-10 mg twice daily. This sequence was found in a human donor with alopecia areata. The sequences come from CD8+ T cells sorted from blood, collected at approximately week 30, from a patient treated with tofacitinib. The chain joins TRBV7-9 to TRBJ2-2; either TRBD1 or TRBD2 may fit D (5 bases each). CDR3 in DNA: TGTGCCAGCAGCTTCGGGGCCGCCGGGGAGCTGTTTTTT. Its protein product is CASSFGAAGELFF.